The sequence of this T cell receptor (beta chain) was determined in a study of OX40 agonist ivuxolimab in advanced cancers. Study conclusions and caveats: At doses 0.1 to 3.0 mg/kg, CD4+ and CD8+ clones expanded.

Turning to this clone: Its matching antigen is unknown.

Unmatched junction bases numbered 2, after V lost 3 bases and J lost 1 base. This CDR3 is 15 amino acids long. The germline V gene encodes CDR1 SGHRS and CDR2 YFSETQ. Clones were read by immunoSEQ multiplex PCR, and TCRdb kept only the in-frame ones, dropping some. In the table there are tens of thousands of clones, 90% to 95% of which are singletons. This receptor was obtained from an adult with an advanced solid tumor such as melanoma, head and neck, liver or kidney cancer. The sample consisted of CD4+ or CD8+ T cells sorted from blood, taken in a trial of the OX40 agonist ivuxolimab. The J gene is TRBJ2-1, the V gene TRBV5-1; 9 bases are shared with TRBD1. This chain's CDR3 is CASSSGTGSYNEQFF. The CDR3 DNA sequence: TGCGCCAGCAGCTCCGGGACAGGGTCCTACAATGAGCAGTTCTTC.